This is a list of T cell receptor beta chains from one sample in a study of cytomegalovirus exposure and HLA in healthy donors. Data came from immunoSEQ multiplex PCR; TCRdb stores just in-frame clones and leaves some out. The sample includes more than 110,000 clones, roughly three quarters seen only once; the top ten take 4% to 6%. Sequenced material: PBMCs. These receptors all come from a woman aged 50 to 60 in good health and CMV-seronegative. CDR3s include the opening cysteine and the closing phenylalanine or tryptophan. The order of the fields is clone size, D gene, V gene, J gene, CDR3 DNA, CDR3 protein. A D gene is named only where the DNA matches it firmly. Expanded clones are given a class, and other clones once, few, many or no size at all.

>.|TRBD1|TRBV7-2|TRBJ1-2
TGTGCCAGCAGCGTTCCCGGGACAGGGGCCAATGGCTACACCTTC
CASSVPGTGANGYTF
>once|.|TRBV15|TRBJ2-1
TGTGCCACCAGCAGCCACAAAAAGGGGTTGGGGGGTATGGGTGAGCAGTTCTTC
CATSSHKKGLGGMGEQFF
>.|.|TRBV19|TRBJ1-5
TGTGCCAGTACCGGACAGCACAATCAGCCCCAGCATTTT
CASTGQHNQPQHF
>.|.|TRBV5-1|TRBJ2-3
TGCGCCAGCAGCAGAGGCGGGATACTGGTCGCAGATACGCAGTATTTT
CASSRGGILVADTQYF
>.|.|TRBV7-7|TRBJ1-5
TGTGCTAGCAGGTTAGTTGGCCCCCGTGGAGGCATTAATCAGCCCCAGCATTTT
CASRLVGPRGGINQPQHF
>.|.|TRBV12-5|TRBJ1-2
TGTGCTAGTGGTTTGCGAAAAGAGGGTAATGGCTACACCTTC
CASGLRKEGNGYTF
>once|.|TRBV18|TRBJ1-5
TGTGCCAGCTCACCATCCCCCCGGGATGTGGGTCAGCCCCAGCATTTT
CASSPSPRDVGQPQHF
>.|TRBD2|TRBV7-9|TRBJ2-7
TGTGCCAGCAGCTTCGGGACTAGCGGTTATCCCTACGAGCAGTACTTC
CASSFGTSGYPYEQYF
>.|.|TRBV30|TRBJ1-3
TGTGCCTGGAGTGTATTCGGGGGTGGGGGAAACACCATATATTTT
CAWSVFGGGGNTIYF
>.|.|TRBV6-5|TRBJ1-1
TGTGCCAGCAGACCCGGGGGTATGAACACTGAAGCTTTCTTT
CASRPGGMNTEAFF
>.|.|TRBV7-2|TRBJ1-5
TGTGCCAGCAGCTTACCGAATCAGCCCCAGCATTTT
CASSLPNQPQHF
>.|TRBD1|TRBV19|TRBJ1-5
TGTGCCAGTAGTGCCGGGACAGGACGCCCACACCCTCGGCCCCAGCATTTT
CASSAGTGRPHPRPQHF
>once|.|TRBV5-4|TRBJ1-5
TGTGCCAGCAGCTTTACGGGGGAAGGGGCTACGGATCAGCCCCAGCATTTT
CASSFTGEGATDQPQHF
>.|TRBD1|TRBV27|TRBJ1-1
TGTGCCAGCAATGACAGGGGAATGATGAACACTGAAGCTTTCTTT
CASNDRGMMNTEAFF
>.|TRBD2|TRBV5-4|TRBJ2-7
TGTGCCAGCAGCTTGGCCGCTAGCGGGGGGGCCTTGGGATCCTACGAGCAGTACTTC
CASSLAASGGALGSYEQYF
>.|.|TRBV27|TRBJ1-2
TGTGCCAGTCCCCCCTCTGGAGGGGTAGGCTACACCTTC
CASPPSGGVGYTF
>.|.|TRBV10-3|TRBJ2-1
TGTGCCGCATCGACCCCAATGGGGGACATGGTGAATGAGCAGTTCTTC
CAASTPMGDMVNEQFF
>.|TRBD1|TRBV11-1|TRBJ1-1
TGTGCCAGCAGCTTGAGTTTGGGGACAGGTCGGTTTGTGGGCACTGAAGCTTTCTTT
CASSLSLGTGRFVGTEAFF
>few|TRBD2|TRBV19|TRBJ2-3
TGTGCCAGTAGTTGGGGCATTGGCGGGGGGCGAGCAGATACGCAGTATTTT
CASSWGIGGGRADTQYF
>.|TRBD1|TRBV6-6|TRBJ1-2
TGTGCCAGCACACAGGGGTTGAACTATGGCTACACCTTC
CASTQGLNYGYTF
>.|.|TRBV4-1|TRBJ1-4
TGCGCCAGCAGCCACGGTCTGGGCGTAACTAATGAAAAACTGTTTTTT
CASSHGLGVTNEKLFF
>.|.|TRBV9|TRBJ2-1
TGTGCCAGCAGCTACGGGATCGACAATGAGCAGTTCTTC
CASSYGIDNEQFF
>.|.|TRBV28|TRBJ1-1
TGTGCCAGCAGTTTGCCAGTTAACACTGAAGCTTTCTTT
CASSLPVNTEAFF
>.|TRBD1|TRBV6-1|TRBJ2-7
TGTGCCAGCAGAGCGGGACAGGGTTCCTACGAGCAGTACTTC
CASRAGQGSYEQYF
>.|TRBD2|TRBV25-1|TRBJ2-1
TGTGCCAGCAGTTGGGCGGGGGGCTCCTACAATGAGCAGTTCTTC
CASSWAGGSYNEQFF
>few|TRBD2|TRBV5-1|TRBJ2-1
TGCGCCAGCAGCAGGGGACTAGCGGGGGGGACCCGCGATGAGCAGTTCTTC
CASSRGLAGGTRDEQFF
>.|.|TRBV29-1|TRBJ2-3
TGCAGCGTTGAACACAGGGGAGGTTCCACAGATACGCAGTATTTT
CSVEHRGGSTDTQYF
>.|.|TRBV2|TRBJ1-5
TGTGCCAGCAGTGTTGACTCGGATAGCAATCAGCCCCAGCATTTT
CASSVDSDSNQPQHF
>.|.|TRBV29-1|TRBJ1-2
TGCAGCGTTGAAGAGCAGGGAGGCGATGGCTACACCTTC
CSVEEQGGDGYTF